The present entry profiles one T cell receptor beta chain with its context. The sample originates from a study of shared clonotypes between healthy human individuals. This was a deep-level run. Replicate PCRs for sorted subsets used around 190 ng DNA; this equaled about 30,000 T cell genomes. Sequencing was performed with immunoSEQ multiplex PCR; in TCRdb, only in-frame clones are kept and a portion is missing. The sample carries more than 850,000 clones, 75% to 80% recorded once. V lost 5 bases to trimming and J lost 6 bases; unmatched junction nucleotides: 13. This CDR3 has 16 amino acids. Germline CDR1 reads MDHEN; CDR2 reads SYDVKM.

This TCR came from a man aged 18 to 29 in good health. Some clones in this sample may be carry-over from other donors' samples. Sequencing was performed on memory CD4+ T cells from PBMCs. Subset given: CD45RA-negative fraction. The rearrangement uses TRBV28 and TRBJ2-1; 7 nucleotides line up with TRBD2. Written as DNA, the CDR3 is TGTGCCAGCAGTGAGCTAGGACTAGGGAAGGGCAATGAGCAGTTCTTC. It is translated as CASSELGLGKGNEQFF. Together with reference TRBV28 and TRBJ2-1, the CDR3 gives the full variable domain: DVKVTQSSRYLVKRTGEKVFLECVQDMDHENMFWYRQDPGLGLRLIYFSYDVKMKEKGDIPEGYSVSREKKERFSLILESASTNQTSMYLCASSELGLGKGNEQFFGPGTRLTVL.